Listed here are 26 T cell receptor beta chains from one sample, sequenced in a study of technical replicates of blood from a handful of donors. The method was immunoSEQ multiplex PCR; TCRdb's version includes in-frame clones alone and lacks a portion of them. The data show about 70,000 clones, around 96% seen once. Sequenced material: T cells isolated from PBMCs. The receptors here all came from a human donor in good health.

V gene TRBV7-2 combines with J gene TRBJ2-7; D gene ambiguous. Germline V gives CDR1 SGHTA, CDR2 FQGNSA. The ends were cut back, 5 bases at V and 6 bases at J, with 11 bases in the middle. This CDR3 comprises 12 residues. CDR3 DNA sequence: TGTGCCAGCAGCCTCCGCGTTGGCGAGCAGTACTTC. Protein sequence: CASSLRVGEQYF.

This chain connects TRBV4-1 to TRBJ2-1; unclear D gene. V was pared by 1 base and J by 4 bases, with 5 bases between. This CDR3 contains 13 residues. CDR1 and CDR2 (germline): MGHRA, YSYEKL. As DNA, the CDR3 is TGCGCCAGCAGCCAAGGAGAGTACAATGAGCAGTTCTTC. It yields the protein CASSQGEYNEQFF.

V usage is TRBV21-1 and J usage is TRBJ2-3; the listed D gene, TRBD2, was not tested against the DNA. TRBV21-1 is noted as a pseudogene. This CDR3 is built from 9 residues. The CDR3, as DNA: TGTGCCAGCAGCCAACCGGGGTATTTT. This sequence encodes CASSQPGYF.

The chain couples TRBV27 to TRBJ2-4; 7 positions agree with TRBD1. CDR3 length equals 13 residues. Losses at the gene ends were 4 bases for V and 8 bases for J; bases not matched to a gene: 5. CDR1 is MNHEY, CDR2 SMNVEV, per germline (reference sequence). The CDR3, as DNA: TGTGCCAGCAGTTGGTACAGGGGTGACATTCAGTACTTC. Translated: CASSWYRGDIQYF.

This chain joins TRBV5-6 and TRBJ2-7; possibly TRBD2 for D (5 bases). Trimming stripped 4 bases from V and 6 bases from J, with 20 bases between. This CDR3 comprises 15 residues. CDR1 is SGHDT and CDR2 is YYEEEE in the germline V gene. In DNA form, the CDR3 reads TGTGCCAGCAGCACCCTAGCCGGAGGCATCGCCGAGCAGTACTTC. Encoded protein: CASSTLAGGIAEQYF.

This sequence joins TRBV29-1 and TRBJ2-7; the D gene is possibly TRBD1 (6 bases). This CDR3 spans 13 amino acids. Germline V gives CDR1 SQVTM, CDR2 ANQGSEA. Deletions cut 6 bases from V and 2 bases from J, with 14 bases between. The CDR3 protein is CSVRTVEAYEQYF. The CDR3 DNA reads TGCAGCGTACGGACAGTTGAGGCCTACGAGCAGTACTTC.

J is TRBJ2-7 and V is TRBV27, with 9 bases that match TRBD1. The V gene end was trimmed by 9 bases and the J gene end by 3 bases; junction bases not matched to a gene: 9. Germline CDR1 and CDR2: MNHEY and SMNVEV (reference sequence). The CDR3 sequence is 14 residues long. The DNA for the CDR3 is TGTGCCAGTGCCCCCGGGACAGGGAACTACGAGCAGTACTTC. It is translated as CASAPGTGNYEQYF.

This clone occurred once. V gene TRBV5-6 combines with J gene TRBJ2-7; D might be TRBD2 (5 bases). CDR1 is SGHDT, CDR2 YYEEEE, per germline. Trimming left V 2 bases short and J 5 bases short, with 11 bases between. The CDR3 is 13 amino acids. CDR3 coding DNA: TGTGCCAGCAGCTTATTGGAGGCCGACGAGCAGTACTTC. Residues: CASSLLEADEQYF. The full variable domain, completed using reference TRBV5-6 and TRBJ2-7, is DAGVTQSPTHLIKTRGQQVTLRCSPKSGHDTVSWYQQALGQGPQFIFQYYEEEERQRGNFPDRFSGHQFPNYSSELNVNALLLGDSALYLCASSLLEADEQYFGPGTRLTVT.

This chain uses TRBV6-1 with TRBJ1-1; weak D call: TRBD1 (5 bases). This CDR3 comprises 14 residues. CDR1 and CDR2 (germline): MNHNS, SASEGT. Trimming cost V 8 bases and J 1 base, with 14 bases left between them. Here the CDR3 DNA reads TGTGCCAGCCTTTCACAGGCTGAGAACACTGAAGCTTTCTTT. The encoded protein is CASLSQAENTEAFF.

The J gene is TRBJ1-2, the V gene TRBV28, with D uncertain. The CDR3 is 18 amino acids. Germline V CDR1 and CDR2: MDHEN, SYDVKM. Trimming removed 3 bases from V and 6 bases from J, with 26 bases in between. The DNA of the CDR3 is TGTGCCAGCAGTTTTAATGGTCCTGCGATTGCTTCCTATCATGGCTACACCTTC. It encodes CASSFNGPAIASYHGYTF.

CDR3 sequence reads: CASSLQGVFF. CDR3 coding DNA: TGTGCCAGCAGCTTACAGGGGGTTTTCTTT. The rearrangement uses TRBV7-2 and TRBJ1-1; TRBD1 agrees at 7 bases. The CDR3 loop spans 10 amino acids. Germline V lookup: CDR1 SGHTA, CDR2 FQGNSA. V was clipped by 2 bases and J by 13 bases; unmatched bases: 1.

This clone appeared a single time. V gene TRBV27 combines with J gene TRBJ2-7; TRBD2 agrees at 14 bases. Unmatched junction bases numbered 8, after V lost 6 bases and J lost 4 bases. CDR3 length: 16 amino acids. Germline loops: CDR1 MNHEY, CDR2 SMNVEV (reference sequence). The CDR3 DNA sequence: TGTGCCAGCAGGCCAAGCGGGACTAGCGGGAGTTACGAGCAGTACTTC. Its translation: CASRPSGTSGSYEQYF.

The gene calls are TRBV5-6 and TRBJ2-5; 7 bases agree with TRBD1. The V gene's germline CDR1 is SGHDT and CDR2 YYEEEE. The CDR3 contains 16 residues. V dropped 2 bases and J dropped 5; count of bases not matched to a gene: 12. Here the CDR3 DNA reads TGTGCCAGCAGCTTAGCCGGGACAGCCCTGGTGGAGACCCAGTACTTC. This gives the protein CASSLAGTALVETQYF.

The chain carries TRBV7-3 and TRBJ2-1, with a possible D match to TRBD2 (6 bases). Trimming shortened V by 2 bases and J by 4 bases, and 12 bases separated the two germline ends. Germline lookup yields CDR1 SGHTA and CDR2 FQGTGA. The CDR3 totals 15 residues. The CDR3 nucleotides are TGTGCCAGCAGCTTAGCGGGAAGCCTTTACAATGAGCAGTTCTTC. Encoded protein: CASSLAGSLYNEQFF.

The chain employs TRBV5-1 and TRBJ2-3; perhaps TRBD2 as D (5 bases). V was shortened by 8 bases and J by 2 bases, with 9 bases between the two germline ends. Germline V gene lookup returns CDR1 SGHRS and CDR2 YFSETQ. This CDR3 contains 12 residues. The CDR3 DNA is TGCGCCAGTGGGAGCTCCACAGATACGCAGTATTTT. It specifies CASGSSTDTQYF.

The J gene is TRBJ1-3, the V gene TRBV10-3, with D possibly being TRBD1 (6 bases). Germline CDR1 reads ENHRY; CDR2 reads SYGVKD. This CDR3 region has 15 residues. V was pared by 4 bases and J by 2 bases, with 12 bases between. The CDR3 protein is CAISGSGAAGNTIYF. CDR3 in DNA: TGTGCCATCAGTGGATCAGGGGCGGCTGGAAACACCATATATTTT.

The chain links TRBV28 to TRBJ1-1; D is uncertain. The CDR3 is 13 amino acids. Germline V gene lookup returns CDR1 MDHEN and CDR2 SYDVKM. The germline V and J ends were trimmed by 8 bases and 1 base, with 11 bases remaining between them. CDR3 in amino acids: CASGWSTNTEAFF. CDR3 in DNA: TGTGCCAGCGGATGGAGCACGAACACTGAAGCTTTCTTT.

This clone was counted once. The J gene is TRBJ2-7, the V gene TRBV4-2; a possible D gene is TRBD2 (6 bases). Trimming removed 0 bases from V and 3 bases from J, with 12 bases in between. CDR3 length: 15 residues. Germline V gives CDR1 LGHNA, CDR2 YNFKEQ. CDR3 DNA: TGTGCCAGCAGCCAAGATTGGAGGGAAGACTACGAGCAGTACTTC. It is translated as CASSQDWREDYEQYF.

The V gene is TRBV4-2, the J gene TRBJ1-1, with D unclear. The germline gives CDR1 LGHNA, CDR2 YNFKEQ. The CDR3 length is 14 residues. Trimming removed 3 bases at V and 4 bases at J, with 12 bases between. The chain's CDR3 is CASSQGVLSTEAFF. As DNA, the CDR3 is TGTGCCAGCAGCCAGGGAGTGCTGAGCACTGAAGCTTTCTTT.

The table lists this clone with a count of one. V usage is TRBV15 and J usage is TRBJ2-7, with D possibly being TRBD2 (6 bases). This CDR3 is 14 amino acids long. Germline CDR1 LNHNV, CDR2 YYDKDF (reference sequence). V was pared by 2 bases and J by 4 bases, with 12 bases between. The DNA for the CDR3 is TGTGCCACCAGCAGACTTGGGACTGATTACGAGCAGTACTTC. It specifies CATSRLGTDYEQYF. The full variable domain, in which reference TRBV15 and TRBJ2-7 provide the parts outside the CDR3, is DAMVIQNPRYQVTQFGKPVTLSCSQTLNHNVMYWYQQKSSQAPKLLFHYYDKDFNNEADTPDNFQSRRPNTSFCFLDIRSPGLGDTAMYLCATSRLGTDYEQYFGPGTRLTVT.

V is TRBV7-6 and J is TRBJ1-4, with TRBD1 identical over 11 bases. This CDR3 region has 18 residues. V lost 1 base to trimming and J lost 5 bases; unmatched junction nucleotides: 9. The germline gives CDR1 SGHVS, CDR2 FNYEAQ. The chain's CDR3 is CASSLEWTGGSRNEKLFF. The CDR3, as DNA: TGTGCCAGCAGCTTAGAATGGACAGGGGGCAGCAGGAATGAAAAACTGTTTTTT.

This chain links TRBV6-5 with TRBJ1-1; the D gene is possibly TRBD1 (5 bases). The ends were cut back, 2 bases at V and 7 bases at J, with 14 bases in the middle. Germline values: CDR1 MNHEY, CDR2 SVGAGI. This CDR3 comprises 14 residues. CDR3 bases: TGTGCCAGCAGTTACAAGCGGGACCAGTATGAAGCTTTCTTT. It specifies CASSYKRDQYEAFF.

The chain couples TRBV2 to TRBJ1-1; D call uncertain. Trimming left V 0 bases short and J 1 base short, with 12 bases between. The CDR3 consists of 16 residues. Looked up from germline, CDR1 is SNHLY and CDR2 is FYNNEI. CDR3 protein: CASSEAPGISNTEAFF. Written as DNA, the CDR3 is TGTGCCAGCAGTGAAGCGCCCGGGATCTCGAACACTGAAGCTTTCTTT.

Only a few counts were recorded for this clone. The rearrangement joins TRBV28 to TRBJ1-1; possibly TRBD1 for D (6 bases). The CDR3 loop spans 15 amino acids. Per germline, CDR1 MDHEN and CDR2 SYDVKM. V lost 5 bases, J lost 1 base, and 14 bases lay in between. In nucleotides, the CDR3 is TGTGCCAGCAGTGATACAGGGAAATGGAACACTGAAGCTTTCTTT. It codes for CASSDTGKWNTEAFF. Filled out from reference TRBV28 and TRBJ1-1, the complete variable domain reads DVKVTQSSRYLVKRTGEKVFLECVQDMDHENMFWYRQDPGLGLRLIYFSYDVKMKEKGDIPEGYSVSREKKERFSLILESASTNQTSMYLCASSDTGKWNTEAFFGQGTRLTVV.

This sequence joins TRBV5-1 and TRBJ2-7, with TRBD2 matching 10 bases. The CDR3 totals 15 residues. CDR1 is SGHRS and CDR2 is YFSETQ in the germline V gene. V was pared by 7 bases and J by 2 bases, with 9 bases of the junction left unmatched. The CDR3 is CASGLAGGSAYEQYF. The CDR3 bases are TGCGCCAGCGGATTAGCGGGAGGAAGCGCCTACGAGCAGTACTTC. The full variable domain, with the rest looked up from reference TRBV5-1 and TRBJ2-7, is KAGVTQTPRYLIKTRGQQVTLSCSPISGHRSVSWYQQTPGQGLQFLFEYFSETQRNKGNFPGRFSGRQFSNSRSEMNVSTLELGDSALYLCASGLAGGSAYEQYFGPGTRLTVT.

This clone was recorded only once. One end of the junction varies from germline; a read error may be responsible. The chain employs TRBV7-2 and TRBJ2-1; D ambiguous. The CDR3 is 11 amino acids. In germline, CDR1 is SGHTA, CDR2 FQGNSA. DNA for the CDR3: TGTGCCAGCAGCTTAGCGATGGTTTCGGTCTTC. Its protein product is CASSLAMVSVF.